The T cell receptor beta chain described here comes from a study of beta chain features in type 1 diabetes. General observations from the study: PCR might favor shorter templates, equally in patients and controls.

A few counts support this clone. Its matching antigen is unknown. CDR1 is SEHNR and CDR2 is FQNEAQ in the germline V gene (reference sequence). With 2 bases removed from V and 4 bases from J, the gap between germline ends came to 12 bases. The CDR3 is 15 amino acids. Sequencing targeted expressed TCRB transcripts, as all isolated RNA had been reverse transcribed. Here immunoSEQ multiplex PCR was the method, and the copy in TCRdb shows in-frame clones only, minus some. The sample carries some 99,000 clones, less than 40% recorded once. The origin of this receptor is a woman in her late teens or twenties in good health. Sequenced material: stem cell memory CD4+ T cells from blood. The rearrangement uses TRBV7-9 and TRBJ2-4, with D perhaps matching TRBD1 (6 bases). CDR3 amino acids: CASSLTGWTKNIQYF. CDR3 DNA: TGTGCCAGCAGCTTAACAGGGTGGACAAAAAACATTCAGTACTTC.